The entry that follows covers one T cell receptor (beta chain) sequence. The entry originates in a study of shared T cell receptors in the human thymus. Germline CDR1 is MNHEY and CDR2 is SMNVEV (reference sequence). With 0 bases clipped from V and 9 bases from J, the junction kept 26 bases outside the gene matches. The CDR3 consists of 22 residues. TCRdb's copy holds only in-frame clones and misses some; the assay was immunoSEQ multiplex PCR. The sample lists approximately 730,000 clones; 75% to 90% were seen once. The data also belong to a second study, concerning human thymus T cells.

The chain links TRBV27 to TRBJ2-1; 10 nucleotides align to TRBD2. Sequenced sample: thymocytes. The sequence was obtained from a girl under two years old with a congenital heart defect. CDR3: CASSLSRRWGGKAGGSFSEQFF. The DNA for the CDR3 is TGTGCCAGCAGTTTATCGCGCCGTTGGGGGGGGAAAGCGGGGGGGTCCTTCAGTGAGCAGTTCTTC.